The 32 T cell receptor beta chains in this list originate from one sample, sequenced in a study of blood T cell repertoires in COVID-19. Some clones are missing from TCRdb's copy, which holds only in-frame ones; the method was immunoSEQ multiplex PCR. The top ten clones hold 6.5% of a sample with around 370,000 clones, 90% of them seen once. Sequenced material: peripheral blood. These receptors all come from a man aged 18 to 29 with active or convalescent COVID-19.

This clone was observed a single time. The V gene is TRBV9, the J gene TRBJ2-7; 12 bases align to TRBD1. CDR1 and CDR2 from the germline V gene are SGDLS and YYNGEE. Germline trimming cut 3 bases from V and 3 bases from J; bases unmatched to any gene: 4. The CDR3 is made up of 15 amino acids. CDR3 region: CASSDGTGGFYEQYF. The CDR3 coding sequence is TGTGCCAGCAGCGACGGGACAGGGGGCTTCTACGAGCAGTACTTC. Based on the CDR3 plus reference TRBV9 and TRBJ2-7, the full variable domain is DSGVTQTPKHLITATGQRVTLRCSPRSGDLSVYWYQQSLDQGLQFLIQYYNGEERAKGNILERFSAQQFPDLHSELNLSSLELGDSALYFCASSDGTGGFYEQYFGPGTRLTVT.

The rearrangement links TRBV29-1 to TRBJ1-2; 9 nucleotides line up with TRBD1. Losses at the gene ends were 7 bases for V and 4 bases for J; bases not matched to a gene: 7. The germline CDR1 and CDR2 sequences are SQVTM and ANQGSEA. This CDR3 region has 13 residues. The CDR3 reads CSASGTGFYGYTF. For the CDR3, the DNA is TGCAGCGCTTCCGGGACAGGGTTCTATGGCTACACCTTC. The whole variable domain, filled in from reference TRBV29-1 and TRBJ1-2, reads SAVISQKPSRDICQRGTSLTIQCQVDSQVTMMFWYRQQPGQSLTLIATANQGSEATYESGFVIDKFPISRPNLTFSTLTVSNMSPEDSSIYLCSASGTGFYGYTFGSGTRLTVV.

CDR3 in amino acids: CASKGQGATTGELFF. In DNA form, the CDR3 reads TGTGCCAGCAAAGGACAGGGGGCTACCACCGGGGAGCTGTTTTTT. The V call is TRBV28, the J call TRBJ2-2; 11 nucleotides match TRBD1. CDR1 MDHEN and CDR2 SYDVKM come from the germline V gene. The ends lost 7 bases at V and 4 bases at J; junction bases unmatched: 5. This CDR3 has 15 amino acids.

V and J are TRBV21-1 and TRBJ2-1; no DNA check was done on the table's D call, TRBD2. TRBV21-1 is a known pseudogene. This CDR3 has 17 residues. The CDR3 region has the DNA TGTGCCAGCAATGAGTGGGTACTAGCGGGAGGGAACAATGAGCAGTTCTTC. Its translation is CASNEWVLAGGNNEQFF.

This clone was counted a single time. The chain recombines TRBV7-3 with TRBJ2-3; no reliable D call. This CDR3 comprises 14 residues. Germline CDR1 reads SGHTA; CDR2 reads FQGTGA. Trimming cost V 5 bases and J 0 bases, with 9 bases left between them. The CDR3, as DNA: TGTGCCAGCAGCCCTCTTTCCAGCACAGATACGCAGTATTTT. Protein product: CASSPLSSTDTQYF.

V usage is TRBV19 and J usage is TRBJ2-1; 11 bases match TRBD2. The CDR3 is 16 amino acids. Germline CDR1 LNHDA, CDR2 SQIVND (reference sequence). V lost 10 bases to trimming and J lost 7 bases; unmatched junction nucleotides: 15. As DNA, the CDR3 is TGTGCCACCAAGCTTGAGCCGGGACTAGCGGAAAATGAGCAGTTCTTC. Protein sequence: CATKLEPGLAENEQFF.

This clone was found a few times. Additional DNA sequences in this sample encode the identical CDR3. This chain uses TRBV9 with TRBJ1-3; D ambiguous. V lost 0 bases and J 0 bases, leaving 7 bases between the germline ends. The CDR3 sequence is 15 residues long. Looked up from germline, CDR1 is SGDLS and CDR2 is YYNGEE. The DNA for the CDR3 is TGTGCCAGCAGCGTAGTAGGAGGCTCTGGAAACACCATATATTTT. This translates into CASSVVGGSGNTIYF. Full variable domain (remainder filled in from reference TRBV9 and TRBJ1-3): DSGVTQTPKHLITATGQRVTLRCSPRSGDLSVYWYQQSLDQGLQFLIQYYNGEERAKGNILERFSAQQFPDLHSELNLSSLELGDSALYFCASSVVGGSGNTIYFGEGSWLTVV.

The chain uses TRBV15 and TRBJ2-5; no reliable D call. The CDR3 spans 14 residues. Germline CDR1 reads LNHNV; CDR2 reads YYDKDF (reference sequence). The ends were cut back, 1 base at V and 5 bases at J, with 11 bases in the middle. CDR3 coding DNA: TGTGCCACCAGCAGAGCTTCCCTTCTGGAGACCCAGTACTTC. It is translated as CATSRASLLETQYF.

To note about this clone: One junction end disagrees with the germline gene, perhaps due to a read error. This chain joins TRBV11-3 and TRBJ2-6; D is perhaps TRBD1 (5 bases). The CDR3 runs 12 residues. Per germline, CDR1 SGHNT and CDR2 YENEEA. CDR3 sequence reads: CASGSGANVLTF. The CDR3 nucleotides are TGTGCCAGCGGATCTGGGGCCAACGTGCTGACTTTC.

The J gene is TRBJ1-1, the V gene TRBV15, with D possibly being TRBD1 (6 bases). This CDR3 is built from 13 residues. Germline V gene lookup returns CDR1 LNHNV and CDR2 YYDKDF (reference sequence). Trimming pared 6 bases from V and 0 bases from J, leaving 8 bases between. The CDR3 region is CATSGQMNTEAFF. The CDR3 DNA reads as TGTGCCACCAGTGGACAGATGAACACTGAAGCTTTCTTT.

The gene calls are TRBV15 and TRBJ1-6; 7 bases match TRBD1. The germline V gene has CDR1 LNHNV and CDR2 YYDKDF (reference sequence). The CDR3 sequence is 15 residues long. Trimming cost V 4 bases and J 10 bases; bases outside gene matches: 10. The CDR3 loop reads CATSTRQGFQSPLHF. For the CDR3, the DNA is TGTGCCACCAGCACCCGACAGGGCTTCCAATCACCCCTCCACTTT. The whole variable domain, filled in from reference TRBV15 and TRBJ1-6, reads DAMVIQNPRYQVTQFGKPVTLSCSQTLNHNVMYWYQQKSSQAPKLLFHYYDKDFNNEADTPDNFQSRRPNTSFCFLDIRSPGLGDTAMYLCATSTRQGFQSPLHFGNGTRLTVT.

The gene calls are TRBV2 and TRBJ1-4; D is undetermined. Germline CDR1 SNHLY, CDR2 FYNNEI. This CDR3 is 11 amino acids long. With 3 bases removed from V and 14 bases from J, the gap between germline ends came to 10 bases. The CDR3 DNA is TGTGCCAGCAGTGATACCCCTCGGCTGTTTTTT. Its protein product is CASSDTPRLFF.

The chain recombines TRBV27 with TRBJ2-3; TRBD1 aligns across 9 bases. The CDR3 consists of 13 residues. The germline V gene has CDR1 MNHEY and CDR2 SMNVEV (reference sequence). J was trimmed by 6 bases and V by 5 bases; bases with no gene match: 3. The CDR3 DNA sequence: TGTGCCAGCAGTGTTGACAGGGGGGATACGCAGTATTTT. Its translation: CASSVDRGDTQYF.

The rearrangement links TRBV7-2 to TRBJ2-1; TRBD2 is a possible D gene (6 bases). V was clipped by 5 bases and J by 6 bases, with 17 bases between them. This CDR3 contains 15 residues. The V gene's germline CDR1 is SGHTA and CDR2 FQGNSA. CDR3 sequence: CASSHPYGSSNEQFF. As DNA, the CDR3 is TGTGCCAGCAGCCATCCTTACGGGAGCAGCAATGAGCAGTTCTTC.

The V gene is TRBV7-9, the J gene TRBJ1-5, with D hard to call. The V gene lost 3 bases and the J gene lost 4 bases, with 10 bases spanning the gap. CDR3 size: 14 residues. Germline CDR1 and CDR2: SEHNR and FQNEAQ (reference sequence). The CDR3 DNA reads as TGTGCCAGCAGCTTGTTGTCAGATAATCAGCCCCAGCATTTT. Its protein product is CASSLLSDNQPQHF.

The genes are TRBV19 and TRBJ2-1; 12 bases map to TRBD1. Germline V gene data show CDR1 as LNHDA and CDR2 as SQIVND (reference sequence). This CDR3 is 15 amino acids long. The V gene end was trimmed by 8 bases and the J gene end by 1 base; junction bases not matched to a gene: 3. The CDR3 sequence: CASGTGGASYNEQFF. As DNA, the CDR3 is TGTGCCAGTGGGACAGGGGGCGCATCCTACAATGAGCAGTTCTTC.

This clone was counted at least ten times. The rearrangement links TRBV19 to TRBJ1-3; TRBD1 might be the D (6 bases). The CDR3 runs to 15 residues. The germline gives CDR1 LNHDA, CDR2 SQIVND (reference sequence). V was trimmed by 5 bases and J by 1 base, leaving 12 bases between them. As DNA, the CDR3 is TGTGCCAGTAGTGTGACCGGGACATCTGGAAACACCATATATTTT. Amino acids: CASSVTGTSGNTIYF.

J is TRBJ1-4 and V is TRBV5-1, with TRBD1 matching over 7 bases. Germline V gives CDR1 SGHRS, CDR2 YFSETQ. J lost 4 bases, V lost 9 bases, and 9 bases had no gene match. The CDR3 consists of 14 residues. CDR3 residues: CATRTGASNEKLFF. The DNA of the CDR3 is TGCGCCACTAGAACAGGGGCGAGTAATGAAAAACTGTTTTTT. The full variable domain, rest sourced from reference TRBV5-1 and TRBJ1-4, is KAGVTQTPRYLIKTRGQQVTLSCSPISGHRSVSWYQQTPGQGLQFLFEYFSETQRNKGNFPGRFSGRQFSNSRSEMNVSTLELGDSALYLCATRTGASNEKLFFGSGTQLSVL.

CDR3 loop: CASSSAGTRNTEAFF. CDR3 nucleotides: TGTGCCAGCAGTTCAGCCGGGACAAGGAACACTGAAGCTTTCTTT. This chain uses TRBV28 with TRBJ1-1; a weak D match, TRBD1 (6 bases). The CDR3 has 15 amino acids. Trimming took off 4 bases at V and 1 base at J, with 13 bases between the two ends. Germline V gives CDR1 MDHEN, CDR2 SYDVKM.

This clone has a count of ten or more. The rearrangement links TRBV6-2 or TRBV6-3 to TRBJ1-2, with D unresolved. This CDR3 comprises 12 residues. V lost 5 bases to trimming and J lost 7 bases, with 11 bases between them. The germline V gene has CDR1 MNHEY and CDR2 SVGEGT. Here the CDR3 DNA reads TGTGCCAGCAGTGCGGTGGAAGGTGGCTACACCTTC. This gives the protein CASSAVEGGYTF.

To note about this clone: A junction end diverges from the germline sequence, so it may reflect a read error. The gene calls are TRBV4-3 and TRBJ2-6; 10 nucleotides align to TRBD1. Germline CDR1 LGHNA, CDR2 YSLEER. The CDR3 loop spans 17 amino acids. CDR3 in DNA: TGCGCCAGCAGCCCGACAGGGGGCGGTGAGGGGGCCAACGTGCTGACTTTC. Its translation: CASSPTGGGEGANVLTF.

The chain couples TRBV7-2 to TRBJ1-4; 10 bases match TRBD1. V lost 4 bases, J lost 7 bases, and 6 bases stayed unmatched. CDR1 is SGHTA, CDR2 FQGNSA, per germline. This CDR3 region has 15 residues. CDR3 amino acids: CASSWGRDRGEKLFF. The DNA of the CDR3 is TGTGCCAGCAGCTGGGGGAGGGACAGGGGTGAAAAACTGTTTTTT.

In this sample, this clone turned up once. This chain joins TRBV27 and TRBJ2-1; TRBD1 matches 9 bases. The V segment lost 5 bases and the J segment 4 bases; nucleotides outside the gene matches: 9. The germline gives CDR1 MNHEY, CDR2 SMNVEV (reference sequence). The CDR3 covers 16 residues. CDR3 bases: TGTGCCAGCAGTCCGTCGGGGACAGGGAAATACAATGAGCAGTTCTTC. The encoded protein is CASSPSGTGKYNEQFF.

The chain has TRBV6-2 or TRBV6-3 and TRBJ2-5, with 7 bases lining up with TRBD1. Germline CDR1 and CDR2: MNHEY and SVGEGT. This CDR3 region has 15 residues. The V gene end was trimmed by 2 bases and the J gene end by 0 bases; junction bases not matched to a gene: 3. The CDR3 protein is CASSYGTVYQETQYF. In nucleotides, the CDR3 is TGTGCCAGCAGTTACGGGACAGTCTACCAAGAGACCCAGTACTTC.

The chain couples TRBV7-2 to TRBJ1-4, with D tentatively TRBD1 (5 bases). Trimming took 5 bases from V and 4 from J, leaving 11 bases between them. Per the germline V gene, CDR1 is SGHTA and CDR2 is FQGNSA. There are 14 residues in the CDR3. CDR3 DNA: TGTGCCAGCAGCCCAGGAGGGGTTAATGAAAAACTGTTTTTT. Amino acid sequence: CASSPGGVNEKLFF. Drawing the rest from reference TRBV7-2 and TRBJ1-4, the complete variable domain is GAGVSQSPSNKVTEKGKDVELRCDPISGHTALYWYRQSLGQGLEFLIYFQGNSAPDKSGLPSDRFSAERTGGSVSTLTIQRTQQEDSAVYLCASSPGGVNEKLFFGSGTQLSVL.

This sequence joins TRBV5-1 and TRBJ1-4; 11 bases map to TRBD1. With V trimmed by 2 bases and J by 0 bases, 3 bases remained unmatched. The CDR3 has 17 residues. Germline-derived CDR1 and CDR2 are SGHRS and YFSETQ. Here the CDR3 reads CASSLPGQGATNEKLFF. In DNA form, the CDR3 reads TGCGCCAGCAGCTTACCGGGACAGGGGGCAACTAATGAAAAACTGTTTTTT.

The J gene is TRBJ1-2, the V gene TRBV5-4, with D tentatively TRBD1 (5 bases). Trimming stripped 0 bases from V and 12 bases from J, with 12 bases between. Germline lookup yields CDR1 SGHNT and CDR2 YYREEE (reference sequence). The CDR3 has 12 residues. The CDR3 bases are TGTGCCAGCAGCTTGGACAGGATGTTGGACACCTTC. The encoded protein is CASSLDRMLDTF.

The chain is built from TRBV20-1 and TRBJ1-1; no reliable D call. Germline CDR1 and CDR2: DFQATT and SNEGSKA (reference sequence). This CDR3 contains 11 residues. The ends were cut back, 6 bases at V and 11 bases at J, with 16 bases in the middle. The CDR3 protein is CSAVGGRYAFF. Written as DNA, the CDR3 is TGCAGTGCCGTCGGTGGGCGATACGCTTTCTTT.

The V call is TRBV3-1 (or the pseudogene TRBV3-2), the J call TRBJ1-1; D gene unclear. With 7 bases removed from V and 7 bases from J, the gap between germline ends came to 10 bases. The CDR3 spans 11 residues. Germline CDR1 is LGHDT and CDR2 is YNNKEL (reference sequence). Here the CDR3 DNA reads TGTGCCAGCAACAGCAAAGGTGAAGCTTTCTTT. This codes for CASNSKGEAFF.

The chain employs TRBV5-1 and TRBJ1-2; D might be TRBD1 (6 bases). From germline, CDR1 is SGHRS and CDR2 YFSETQ. V was shortened by 4 bases and J by 2 bases, with 24 bases between the two germline ends. The CDR3 covers 18 residues. The CDR3 sequence is CASSGIGGRGGPNYGYTF. The CDR3 nucleotides read TGCGCCAGCAGCGGAATCGGGGGGCGCGGTGGCCCCAACTATGGCTACACCTTC.

CDR3 nucleotide sequence: TGTGCCAGCAGACCAACGACAGGGTCTGGCTACACCTTC. This translates into CASRPTTGSGYTF. The chain employs TRBV6-5 and TRBJ1-2, with 7 positions matching TRBD1. The CDR3 length is 13 residues. The V and J ends lost 6 bases and 7 bases, in that order; junction bases with no gene match: 8. Germline loops: CDR1 MNHEY, CDR2 SVGAGI.

The chain employs TRBV7-2 and TRBJ1-1, with a tentative D call TRBD1 (5 bases). There are 15 residues in the CDR3. The ends were cut back, 7 bases at V and 0 bases at J, with 15 bases in the middle. The germline gives CDR1 SGHTA, CDR2 FQGNSA. The CDR3 is CASTLHRSMNTEAFF. The CDR3 coding sequence is TGTGCCAGCACCCTTCACAGGTCCATGAACACTGAAGCTTTCTTT.